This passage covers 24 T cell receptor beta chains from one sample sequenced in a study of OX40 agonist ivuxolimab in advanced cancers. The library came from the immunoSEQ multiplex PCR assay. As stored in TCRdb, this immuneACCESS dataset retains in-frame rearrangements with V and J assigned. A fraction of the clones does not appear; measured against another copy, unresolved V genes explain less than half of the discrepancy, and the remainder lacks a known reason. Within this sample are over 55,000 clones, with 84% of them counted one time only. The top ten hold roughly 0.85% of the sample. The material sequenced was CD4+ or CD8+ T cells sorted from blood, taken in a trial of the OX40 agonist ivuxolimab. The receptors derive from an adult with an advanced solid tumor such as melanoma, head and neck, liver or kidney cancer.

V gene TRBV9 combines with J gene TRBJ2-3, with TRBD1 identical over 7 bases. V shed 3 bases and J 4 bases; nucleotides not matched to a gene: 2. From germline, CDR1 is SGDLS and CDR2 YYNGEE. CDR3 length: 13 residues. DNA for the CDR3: TGTGCCAGCAGCGGACAGGGTCCAGATACGCAGTATTTT. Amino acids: CASSGQGPDTQYF.

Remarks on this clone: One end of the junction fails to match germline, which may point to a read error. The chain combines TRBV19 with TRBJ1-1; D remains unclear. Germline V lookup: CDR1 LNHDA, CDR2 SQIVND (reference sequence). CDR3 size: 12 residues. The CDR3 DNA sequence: TGTGCCAGTAGTGAGTCACCTGATGCGGTTGTCTTT. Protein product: CASSESPDAVVF.

DNA of the CDR3: TGTGCCAGCAGCCAGGGACTAGCGGGGGATACGCAGTATTTT. This codes for CASSQGLAGDTQYF. The chain links TRBV7-7 to TRBJ2-3, with 13 bases identical to TRBD2. V lost 5 bases to trimming and J lost 6 bases; unmatched junction nucleotides: 2. Germline V gives CDR1 SSHAT, CDR2 FNYEAQ (reference sequence). The CDR3 spans 14 residues.

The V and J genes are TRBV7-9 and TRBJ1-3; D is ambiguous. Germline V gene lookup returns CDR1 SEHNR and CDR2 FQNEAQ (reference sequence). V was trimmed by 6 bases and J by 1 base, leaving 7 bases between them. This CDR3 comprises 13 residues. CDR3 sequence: CASSQISGNTIYF. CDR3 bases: TGTGCCAGCAGTCAGATTTCTGGAAACACCATATATTTT.

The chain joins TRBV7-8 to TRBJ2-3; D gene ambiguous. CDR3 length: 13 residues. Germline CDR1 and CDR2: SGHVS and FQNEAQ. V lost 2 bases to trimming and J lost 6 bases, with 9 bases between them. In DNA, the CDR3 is TGTGCCAGCAGCTTAAGGGCGGACGATACGCAGTATTTT. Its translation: CASSLRADDTQYF. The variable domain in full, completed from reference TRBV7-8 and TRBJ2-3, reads GAGVSQSPRYKVAKRGQDVALRCDPISGHVSLFWYQQALGQGPEFLTYFQNEAQLDKSGLPSDRFFAERPEGSVSTLKIQRTQQEDSAVYLCASSLRADDTQYFGPGTRLTVL.

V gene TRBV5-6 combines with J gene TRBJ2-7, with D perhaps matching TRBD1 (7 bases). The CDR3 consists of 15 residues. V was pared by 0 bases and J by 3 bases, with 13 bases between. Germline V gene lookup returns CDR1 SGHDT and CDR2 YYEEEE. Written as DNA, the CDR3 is TGTGCCAGCAGCTTGGATCCCAGGGGGGACTACGAGCAGTACTTC. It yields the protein CASSLDPRGDYEQYF.

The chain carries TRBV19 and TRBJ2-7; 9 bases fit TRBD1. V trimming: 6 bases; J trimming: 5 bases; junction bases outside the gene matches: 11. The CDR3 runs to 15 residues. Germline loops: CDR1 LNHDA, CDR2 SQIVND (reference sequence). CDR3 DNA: TGTGCCAGTAGCATACCGGGACAGGGTTCCCACGAGCAGTACTTC. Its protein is CASSIPGQGSHEQYF. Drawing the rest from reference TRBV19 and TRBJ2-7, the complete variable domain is DGGITQSPKYLFRKEGQNVTLSCEQNLNHDAMYWYRQDPGQGLRLIYYSQIVNDFQKGDIAEGYSVSREKKESFPLTVTSAQKNPTAFYLCASSIPGQGSHEQYFGPGTRLTVT.

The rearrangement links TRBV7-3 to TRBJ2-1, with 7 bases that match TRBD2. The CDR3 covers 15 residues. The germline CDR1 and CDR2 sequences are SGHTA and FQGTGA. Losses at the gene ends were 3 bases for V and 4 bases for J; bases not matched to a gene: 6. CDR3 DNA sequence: TGTGCCAGCAGCTTCACCGGGACTATATACAATGAGCAGTTCTTC. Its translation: CASSFTGTIYNEQFF.

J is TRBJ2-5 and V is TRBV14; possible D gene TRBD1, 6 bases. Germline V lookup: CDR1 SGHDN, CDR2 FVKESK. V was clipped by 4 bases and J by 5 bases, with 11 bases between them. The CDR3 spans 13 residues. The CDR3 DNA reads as TGTGCCAGCAGCCCCAGGGGAACGGAGACCCAGTACTTC. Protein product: CASSPRGTETQYF.

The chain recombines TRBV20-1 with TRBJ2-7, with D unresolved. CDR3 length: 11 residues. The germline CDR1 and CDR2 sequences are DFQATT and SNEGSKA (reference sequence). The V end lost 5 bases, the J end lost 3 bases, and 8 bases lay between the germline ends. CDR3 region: CSARTLYEQYF. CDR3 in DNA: TGCAGTGCTCGGACCCTCTACGAGCAGTACTTC.

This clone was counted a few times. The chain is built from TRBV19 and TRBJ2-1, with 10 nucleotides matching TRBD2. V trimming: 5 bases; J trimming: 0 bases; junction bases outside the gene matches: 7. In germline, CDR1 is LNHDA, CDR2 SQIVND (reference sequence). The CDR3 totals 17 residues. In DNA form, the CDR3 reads TGTGCCAGTAGTCTGCGATCTAGCGGGAGCTCCTACAATGAGCAGTTCTTC. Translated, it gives CASSLRSSGSSYNEQFF.

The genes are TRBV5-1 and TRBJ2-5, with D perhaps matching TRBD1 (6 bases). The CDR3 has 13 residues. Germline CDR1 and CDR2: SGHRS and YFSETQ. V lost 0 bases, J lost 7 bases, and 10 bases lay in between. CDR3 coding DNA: TGCGCCAGCAGCTTGGGAGGGGGAGCGACCCAGTACTTC. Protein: CASSLGGGATQYF.

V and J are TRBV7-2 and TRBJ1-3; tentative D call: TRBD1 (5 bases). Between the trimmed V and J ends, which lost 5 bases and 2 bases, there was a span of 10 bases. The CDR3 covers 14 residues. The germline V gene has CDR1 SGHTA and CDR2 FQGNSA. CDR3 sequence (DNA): TGTGCCAGCAGCCGGGGCGGCCCTGGAAACACCATATATTTT. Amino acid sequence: CASSRGGPGNTIYF.

The CDR3 DNA reads as TGTGCCAGCAGCGTAGCAGGGGCCGAGTACAATGAGCAGTTCTTC. Its translation: CASSVAGAEYNEQFF. V and J are TRBV9 and TRBJ2-1; maybe TRBD1 (6 bases). Per the germline V gene, CDR1 is SGDLS and CDR2 is YYNGEE. CDR3 length equals 15 residues. Trimming shortened V by 0 bases and J by 4 bases, and 11 bases separated the two germline ends.

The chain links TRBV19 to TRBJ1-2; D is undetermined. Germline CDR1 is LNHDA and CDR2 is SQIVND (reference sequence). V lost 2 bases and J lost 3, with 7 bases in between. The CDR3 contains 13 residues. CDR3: CASSIRRHYGYTF. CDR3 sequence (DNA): TGTGCCAGTAGTATAAGACGGCACTATGGCTACACCTTC.

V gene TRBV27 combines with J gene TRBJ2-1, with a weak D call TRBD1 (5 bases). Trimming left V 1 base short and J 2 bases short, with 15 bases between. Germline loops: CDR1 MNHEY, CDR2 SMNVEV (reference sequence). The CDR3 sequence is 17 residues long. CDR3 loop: CASSLYHQTGTYNEQFF. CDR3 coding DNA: TGTGCCAGCAGTTTATACCACCAAACAGGTACCTACAATGAGCAGTTCTTC.

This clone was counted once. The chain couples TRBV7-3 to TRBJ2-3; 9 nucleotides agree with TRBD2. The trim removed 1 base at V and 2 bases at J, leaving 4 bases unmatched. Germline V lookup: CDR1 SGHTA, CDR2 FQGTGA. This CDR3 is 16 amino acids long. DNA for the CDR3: TGTGCCAGCAGCTTAAGAGCGGGAGGATTCACAGATACGCAGTATTTT. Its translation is CASSLRAGGFTDTQYF.

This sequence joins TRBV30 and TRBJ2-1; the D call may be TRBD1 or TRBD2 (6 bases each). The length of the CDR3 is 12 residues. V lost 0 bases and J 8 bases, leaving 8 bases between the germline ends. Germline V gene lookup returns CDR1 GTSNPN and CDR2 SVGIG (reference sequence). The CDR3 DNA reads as TGTGCCTGGAGTGTAGGGGGGCATGAGCAGTTCTTC. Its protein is CAWSVGGHEQFF.

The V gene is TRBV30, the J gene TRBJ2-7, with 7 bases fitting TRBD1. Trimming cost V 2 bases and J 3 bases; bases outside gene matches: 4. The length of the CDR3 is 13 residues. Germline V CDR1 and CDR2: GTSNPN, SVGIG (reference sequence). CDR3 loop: CAWSPGTDYEQYF. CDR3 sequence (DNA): TGTGCCTGGAGTCCGGGGACAGACTACGAGCAGTACTTC.

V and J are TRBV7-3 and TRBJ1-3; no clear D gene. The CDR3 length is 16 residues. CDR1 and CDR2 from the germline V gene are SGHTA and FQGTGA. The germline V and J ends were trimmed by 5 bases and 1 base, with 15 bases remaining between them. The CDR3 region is CASSPHNPGSGNTIYF. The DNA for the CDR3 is TGTGCCAGCAGCCCCCATAATCCCGGATCTGGAAACACCATATATTTT.

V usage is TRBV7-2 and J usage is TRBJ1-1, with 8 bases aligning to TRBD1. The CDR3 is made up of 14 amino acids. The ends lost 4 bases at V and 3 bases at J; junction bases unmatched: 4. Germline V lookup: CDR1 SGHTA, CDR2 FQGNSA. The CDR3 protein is CASSSRGRDTEAFF. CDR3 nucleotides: TGTGCCAGCAGCTCCAGGGGGCGCGACACTGAAGCTTTCTTT.

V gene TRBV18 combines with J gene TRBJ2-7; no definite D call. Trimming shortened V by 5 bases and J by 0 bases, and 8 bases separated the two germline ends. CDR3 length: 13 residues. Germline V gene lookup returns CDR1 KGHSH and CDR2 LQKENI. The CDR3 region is CASSAGNSYEQYF. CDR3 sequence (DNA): TGTGCCAGCTCAGCCGGAAACTCCTACGAGCAGTACTTC. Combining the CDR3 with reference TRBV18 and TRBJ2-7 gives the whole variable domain NAGVMQNPRHLVRRRGQEARLRCSPMKGHSHVYWYRQLPEEGLKFMVYLQKENIIDESGMPKERFSAEFPKEGPSILRIQQVVRGDSAAYFCASSAGNSYEQYFGPGTRLTVT.

The CDR3: CASSLRPTGGENYGYTF. In DNA form, the CDR3 reads TGCGCCAGCAGCTTGCGTCCGACCGGCGGGGAGAACTATGGCTACACCTTC. This chain joins TRBV5-1 and TRBJ1-2; no firm D call. The CDR3 is 17 amino acids. The germline CDR1 and CDR2 sequences are SGHRS and YFSETQ. V gave up 1 base and J gave up 2 bases, with 18 bases separating them.

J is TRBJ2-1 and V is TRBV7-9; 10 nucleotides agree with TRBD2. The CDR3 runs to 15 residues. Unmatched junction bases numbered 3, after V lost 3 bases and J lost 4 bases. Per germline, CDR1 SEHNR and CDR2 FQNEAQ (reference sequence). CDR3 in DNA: TGTGCCAGCAGCTTGAGAGCGGGAGGGTACAATGAGCAGTTCTTC. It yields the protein CASSLRAGGYNEQFF.